This T cell receptor (beta chain) derives from a study of blood T cells in healthy people across ages. Study conclusions and caveats: Roughly linearly, TCR beta diversity per million T cells fell as age increased.

Trimming stripped 2 bases from V and 4 bases from J, with 11 bases between. The CDR3 contains 14 residues. The V gene's germline CDR1 is SGHRS and CDR2 YFSETQ. The authors ran a second PCR of 7 to 11 cycles using a sample-barcoded 5' primer and a J-beta primer mix. TCRdb used MiXCR to reprocess the 5' RACE reads, holding one entry per CDR3 protein. The sample lists fewer than 700,000 distinct CDR3 sequences; around half were seen once. Of note for this clonotype: Its matching antigen is unknown.

The source material was blood. The rearrangement joins TRBV5-1 to TRBJ2-3, with no clear D. The receptor was derived from an elderly man in good health. The CDR3 region is CASSLLLFPDTQYF. CDR3 coding DNA: TGCGCCAGCAGCTTATTGCTTTTTCCAGATACGCAGTATTTT.